What follows are 8 T cell receptor beta chains derived from one specimen sequenced in a study of beta chain features in type 1 diabetes. Expressed TCRB transcripts got sequenced, as all isolated RNA was reverse transcribed. Profiling relied on immunoSEQ multiplex PCR, and the TCRdb table lists in-frame clones only, not all of them. The table records roughly 370,000 clones, approximately 13% of them present only once. Sequencing input: naive CD4+ T cells from blood. Every receptor here comes from a man aged 25-45 years in good health.

This clone was detected only a few times. The CDR3 protein is CASSSTGTGNTIYF. The CDR3 nucleotides are TGTGCCAGCAGCTCGACAGGGACTGGAAACACCATATATTTT. The chain is built from TRBV7-9 and TRBJ1-3; 7 nucleotides agree with TRBD1. With V trimmed by 4 bases and J by 2 bases, 2 bases remained unmatched. CDR1 and CDR2 from the germline V gene are SEHNR and FQNEAQ (reference sequence). The CDR3 is 14 residues long.

The chain carries TRBV5-6 and TRBJ2-7; TRBD1 is a possible D gene (5 bases). Trimming shortened V by 0 bases and J by 4 bases, and 8 bases separated the two germline ends. The CDR3 totals 13 residues. CDR1 is SGHDT, CDR2 YYEEEE, per germline. DNA of the CDR3: TGTGCCAGCAGCTTGGGACAGTTGTACGAGCAGTACGTC. Encoded protein: CASSLGQLYEQYV.

The J gene is TRBJ1-1, the V gene TRBV18; TRBD1 might be the D (5 bases). The CDR3 contains 14 residues. Germline V gene lookup returns CDR1 KGHSH and CDR2 LQKENI. Trimming took 3 bases from V and 4 from J, leaving 12 bases between them. CDR3 coding DNA: TGTGCCAGCTCACCTGGGACCCTAATCACTGAAGCTTTCTTT. Its translation is CASSPGTLITEAFF. Full variable domain (remainder filled in from reference TRBV18 and TRBJ1-1): NAGVMQNPRHLVRRRGQEARLRCSPMKGHSHVYWYRQLPEEGLKFMVYLQKENIIDESGMPKERFSAEFPKEGPSILRIQQVVRGDSAAYFCASSPGTLITEAFFGQGTRLTVV.

The chain couples TRBV6-1 to TRBJ1-1, with no clear D. This CDR3 has 16 amino acids. Trimming stripped 1 base from V and 1 base from J, with 13 bases between. Germline CDR1 and CDR2: MNHNS and SASEGT. In nucleotides, the CDR3 is TGTGCCAGCAGTGAAGGTTACCGGGCAACGAACACTGAAGCTTTCTTT. Amino acid sequence: CASSEGYRATNTEAFF.

This clone was counted only a few times. V gene TRBV7-8 combines with J gene TRBJ2-7; D gene unclear. The germline V and J ends were trimmed by 1 base and 3 bases, with 10 bases remaining between them. CDR1 and CDR2 from the germline V gene are SGHVS and FQNEAQ. CDR3 length: 14 residues. The CDR3 nucleotides read TGTGCCAGCAGCTTAGATGCAGTGGGCTACGAGCAGTACTTC. This encodes CASSLDAVGYEQYF.

The CDR3 DNA reads as TGCAGCGTTGATTCAACAGTGGGCACAGATACGCAGTATTTT. Protein: CSVDSTVGTDTQYF. The rearrangement uses TRBV29-1 and TRBJ2-3; D is unresolved. With 3 bases removed from V and 1 base from J, the gap between germline ends came to 11 bases. The CDR3 has 14 amino acids. Germline V gene data show CDR1 as SQVTM and CDR2 as ANQGSEA.

There are a few counts of this clone. The same CDR3 arises from other DNA sequences in this sample as well. J is TRBJ2-3 and V is TRBV20-1; no reliable D call. Germline CDR1 is DFQATT and CDR2 is SNEGSKA (reference sequence). Trimming took off 5 bases at V and 4 bases at J, with 4 bases between the two ends. The CDR3 length is 10 residues. This chain's CDR3 is CSAWADTQYF. The CDR3 DNA sequence: TGCAGTGCTTGGGCAGATACGCAGTATTTT.

In its sample, this clone was seen a few times. The chain uses TRBV2 and TRBJ1-6; D is undetermined. CDR1 is SNHLY, CDR2 FYNNEI, per germline. Between the trimmed V and J ends, which lost 6 bases and 14 bases, there was a span of 17 bases. The CDR3 spans 13 residues. This chain's CDR3 is CASRWTASGTLHF. In nucleotides, the CDR3 is TGTGCCAGCAGGTGGACGGCATCTGGGACCCTCCACTTT.